This T cell receptor (beta chain) is from a study of T cells after yellow fever vaccination. The study's findings and limits: Repertoires sorted by FACS could include abundant clonotypes that are contaminants from the bulk population.

About this clonotype itself: Its antigen remains unidentified.

Trimming stripped 0 bases from V and 6 bases from J, with 17 bases between. CDR1 is SGDLS and CDR2 is YYNGEE in the germline V gene. CDR3 size: 16 residues. One entry per CDR3 protein results from TCRdb running MiXCR on the 5' RACE reads. The table shows more than 300,000 distinct CDR3 sequences, with approximately 4.5% occurring only once. The source is a man between 18 and 35 years old who received the YFV17D yellow fever vaccine. The sample in question was PBMCs, obtained 15 days after the yellow fever booster vaccination. This rearrangement joins TRBV9 to TRBJ2-3; D is undetermined. For the CDR3, the DNA is TGTGCCAGCAGCGTAGTCCCCTGGCCCAGATGGGATACGCAGTATTTT. Translation: CASSVVPWPRWDTQYF.